This TCR beta chain was recorded in a study of post-analysis software for immune sequencing data. Study-wide results and limits: About five TRBV segments, including TRBV5-6, TRBV5-1 and TRBV20-1, were more frequent in patients than controls.

Unique-molecular-identifier-tagged TCR beta cDNA libraries were used. A population of roughly 1 to 11 million T cells gave rise to a few hundred thousand cDNA molecules. TCRdb re-derived calls from the PCR reads in MiXCR, one entry per CDR3 protein. The sample has hundreds of thousands of distinct CDR3 sequences; roughly 29% are singletons. This clonotype was picked up many times. What it binds is not known. Per germline, CDR1 SQVTM and CDR2 ANQGSEA. This CDR3 has 13 amino acids. With V trimmed by 4 bases and J by 3 bases, 3 bases remained unmatched. V usage is TRBV29-1 and J usage is TRBJ2-3, with 8 bases lining up with TRBD1. The TCR originated in a girl aged 5-17 years with multiple sclerosis. The sequenced sample was blood. The CDR3 region has the DNA TGCAGCGTTGTAACAGGGGGGACAGATACGCAGTATTTT. It encodes CSVVTGGTDTQYF.